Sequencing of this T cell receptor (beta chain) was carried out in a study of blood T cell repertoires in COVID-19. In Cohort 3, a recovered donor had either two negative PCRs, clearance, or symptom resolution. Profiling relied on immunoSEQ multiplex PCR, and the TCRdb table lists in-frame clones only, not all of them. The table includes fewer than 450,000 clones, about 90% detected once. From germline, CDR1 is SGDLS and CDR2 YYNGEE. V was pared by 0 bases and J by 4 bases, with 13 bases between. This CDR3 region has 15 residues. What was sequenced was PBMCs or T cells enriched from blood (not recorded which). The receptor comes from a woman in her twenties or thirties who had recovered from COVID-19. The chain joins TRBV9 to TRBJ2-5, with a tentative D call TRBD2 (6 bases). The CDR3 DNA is TGTGCCAGCAGCGTAGCCCCGGGAGTACCAGAGACCCAGTACTTC. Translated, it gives CASSVAPGVPETQYF.